Below are 22 T cell receptor beta chains sequenced from a single sample in a study of glioma-infiltrating T cells after dendritic cell vaccination. Sample time point: after dendritic cell vaccination, including at tumor progression/relapse. The table came from immunoSEQ multiplex PCR; TCRdb's copy has only in-frame clones and leaves some out. The table has 50,000 to 65,000 clones, approximately 81% seen once. Sequencing was performed on blood, taken after dendritic cell vaccination. These receptors came from a human donor with glioblastoma.

The V gene is TRBV5-5, the J gene TRBJ2-1, with TRBD2 as a possible D gene (7 bases). The CDR3 covers 14 residues. V lost 2 bases to trimming and J lost 9 bases, with 15 bases between them. CDR1 SGHKS and CDR2 YYEKEE come from the germline V gene (reference sequence). The CDR3 is CASSFDVGGPEQFF. The CDR3, as DNA: TGTGCCAGCAGCTTTGACGTGGGGGGGCCTGAGCAGTTCTTC.

The rearrangement joins TRBV7-2 to TRBJ2-7, with D perhaps matching TRBD1 (6 bases). V was cut by 6 bases and J by 2 bases, with 11 bases left in between. CDR3 size: 13 residues. In germline, CDR1 is SGHTA, CDR2 FQGNSA. The DNA of the CDR3 is TGTGCCAGCAGTCATACAGGGCCCTACGAGCAGTACTTC. Protein: CASSHTGPYEQYF.

The genes are TRBV29-1 and TRBJ2-3, with D perhaps matching TRBD1 (5 bases). V lost 3 bases and J 2 bases, leaving 9 bases between the germline ends. The germline V gene has CDR1 SQVTM and CDR2 ANQGSEA. The CDR3 runs to 13 residues. For the CDR3, the DNA is TGCAGCGTTGAGGCAGGGAACACAGATACGCAGTATTTT. Its translation is CSVEAGNTDTQYF.

The chain combines TRBV29-1 with TRBJ2-7, with D maybe TRBD1 (5 bases). Germline lookup yields CDR1 SQVTM and CDR2 ANQGSEA. This CDR3 has 12 amino acids. V was clipped by 2 bases and J by 1 base, with 6 bases between them. The CDR3 region is CSVESGSYEQYF. As DNA, the CDR3 is TGCAGCGTTGAATCAGGGTCCTACGAGCAGTACTTC.

The V call is TRBV6-5, the J call TRBJ2-7; 9 nucleotides agree with TRBD1. Germline V gene lookup returns CDR1 MNHEY and CDR2 SVGAGI. The CDR3 has 14 residues. With 6 bases clipped from V and 7 bases from J, the junction kept 10 bases outside the gene matches. CDR3 amino acids: CASRSGTGLSEQYF. The CDR3, as DNA: TGTGCCAGCAGATCCGGGACAGGGTTGAGTGAGCAGTACTTC.

This rearrangement joins TRBV7-3 to TRBJ1-1; D uncertain. The length of the CDR3 is 15 residues. With 5 bases removed from V and 4 bases from J, the gap between germline ends came to 17 bases. CDR1 is SGHTA and CDR2 is FQGTGA in the germline V gene. The DNA of the CDR3 is TGTGCCAGCAGCCATACTAGCGGGTCTGGCACTGAAGCTTTCTTT. This sequence encodes CASSHTSGSGTEAFF.

The chain is built from TRBV19 and TRBJ1-1; unclear D gene. This CDR3 has 11 residues. The V end was cut by 3 bases, the J end by 5 bases, with 4 bases between. Germline V CDR1 and CDR2: LNHDA, SQIVND (reference sequence). Written as DNA, the CDR3 is TGTGCCAGTAGTATGACAACTGAAGCTTTCTTT. It translates to CASSMTTEAFF.

This chain connects TRBV28 to TRBJ2-5; TRBD1 matches 8 bases. The CDR3 covers 16 residues. Per the germline V gene, CDR1 is MDHEN and CDR2 is SYDVKM. J lost 0 bases, V lost 5 bases, and 8 bases had no gene match. The CDR3 spells CASSVLQGEYQETQYF. The CDR3 DNA sequence: TGTGCCAGCAGTGTACTACAGGGGGAATACCAAGAGACCCAGTACTTC.

V and J are TRBV7-9 and TRBJ2-7; the D gene is possibly TRBD2 (5 bases). The CDR3 is made up of 12 amino acids. The V and J ends lost 7 bases and 5 bases respectively, with 12 bases between them. In germline, CDR1 is SEHNR, CDR2 FQNEAQ (reference sequence). CDR3 region: CASTALRDEQYF. CDR3 DNA sequence: TGTGCCAGCACCGCCTTGCGGGACGAGCAGTACTTC.

This clone was observed a single time. The V and J genes are TRBV6-6 and TRBJ1-2, with D maybe TRBD1 (5 bases). Germline loops: CDR1 MNHNY, CDR2 SVGAGI (reference sequence). V lost 6 bases, J lost 3 bases, and 14 bases lay in between. The CDR3 is made up of 14 amino acids. DNA of the CDR3: TGTGCCAGCAGCCTTCGGGGCGGGGACTATGGCTACACCTTC. Translating gives CASSLRGGDYGYTF.

This chain uses TRBV4-3 with TRBJ2-1; 8 bases agree with TRBD1. CDR3 size: 16 residues. Per the germline V gene, CDR1 is LGHNA and CDR2 is YSLEER. Trimming cost V 5 bases and J 6 bases; bases outside gene matches: 12. CDR3 sequence reads: CASSKSRGRQSNEQFF. CDR3 coding DNA: TGCGCCAGCAGCAAAAGCAGGGGGCGACAATCCAATGAGCAGTTCTTC.

This clone came up once. The chain uses TRBV25-1 and TRBJ1-3; D gene unclear. There are 14 residues in the CDR3. The V gene's germline CDR1 is MGHDK and CDR2 SYGVNS. V lost 4 bases and J 0 bases, leaving 7 bases between the germline ends. CDR3 DNA sequence: TGTGCCAGCAGTGGGCTAGACTCTGGAAACACCATATATTTT. Amino acids: CASSGLDSGNTIYF.

The chain employs TRBV5-1 and TRBJ2-3; D is possibly TRBD1 (6 bases). CDR3 length equals 16 residues. V shed 4 bases and J shed 3 bases, with 18 bases lying between them. Germline V lookup: CDR1 SGHRS, CDR2 YFSETQ. This CDR3 reads CASSPRVGAGTDTQYF. Here the CDR3 DNA reads TGCGCCAGCAGCCCGAGGGTGGGGGCCGGGACAGATACGCAGTATTTT.

The chain links TRBV5-1 to TRBJ1-2; tentative D call: TRBD1 (6 bases). The germline V gene has CDR1 SGHRS and CDR2 YFSETQ. V lost 0 bases, J lost 6 bases, and 15 bases lay in between. The CDR3 sequence is 15 residues long. In nucleotides, the CDR3 is TGCGCCAGCAGCTTGGCCTCGGCAGGGGATGATGGCTACACCTTC. Amino acid sequence: CASSLASAGDDGYTF.

This sequence joins TRBV7-9 and TRBJ2-7; maybe TRBD1 (5 bases). Germline loops: CDR1 SEHNR, CDR2 FQNEAQ (reference sequence). Trimming stripped 0 bases from V and 3 bases from J, with 9 bases between. The CDR3 contains 14 residues. CDR3 sequence reads: CASSLAGRGYEQYF. The CDR3 nucleotides are TGTGCCAGCAGCTTAGCGGGTAGGGGCTACGAGCAGTACTTC.

This chain links TRBV28 with TRBJ2-7, with TRBD1 matching over 11 bases. Per germline, CDR1 MDHEN and CDR2 SYDVKM. Unmatched junction bases numbered 10, after V lost 4 bases and J lost 2 bases. This CDR3 comprises 17 residues. The DNA of the CDR3 is TGTGCCAGCAGTTCAAACCCCCGGGACAGGGGGGCCTACGAGCAGTACTTC. It encodes CASSSNPRDRGAYEQYF.

This chain connects TRBV27 to TRBJ1-2; 12 positions agree with TRBD1. Looked up from germline, CDR1 is MNHEY and CDR2 is SMNVEV (reference sequence). CDR3 length: 14 residues. J gave up 8 bases and V 3 bases, and 4 bases lay outside the gene matches. The CDR3 DNA follows: TGTGCCAGCAGTTTGGGACAGGGGGCGTGGGGCTACACCTTC. This translates into CASSLGQGAWGYTF.

This chain uses TRBV19 with TRBJ2-1; 9 positions agree with TRBD1. This CDR3 spans 13 amino acids. The germline CDR1 and CDR2 sequences are LNHDA and SQIVND (reference sequence). The trim removed 7 bases at V and 4 bases at J, leaving 2 bases unmatched. DNA of the CDR3: TGTGCCAGTACTGGACAGGGGTACAATGAGCAGTTCTTC. Translated: CASTGQGYNEQFF.

About this clone: At one end, the junction sequence differs from germline, possibly due to a read error. V and J are TRBV5-4 and TRBJ1-2; no firm D call. Per germline, CDR1 SGHNT and CDR2 YYREEE (reference sequence). The CDR3 is 15 residues long. The CDR3 DNA sequence: TGTGCCAGCAGTTTGGCCAAGTCCGGTCCCTATGGCTACACCTTC. Its protein is CASSLAKSGPYGYTF.

The chain uses TRBV7-8 and TRBJ2-1, with D possibly being TRBD2 (5 bases). CDR3 length: 12 residues. Germline lookup yields CDR1 SGHVS and CDR2 FQNEAQ. V lost 5 bases and J 9 bases, leaving 11 bases between the germline ends. The CDR3 sequence is CASSSGRVEQFF. For the CDR3, the DNA is TGTGCCAGCAGCAGCGGCCGAGTTGAGCAGTTCTTC.

The genes are TRBV6-5 and TRBJ1-5; D is perhaps TRBD1 (6 bases). Trimming took off 4 bases at V and 7 bases at J, with 14 bases between the two ends. The germline V gene has CDR1 MNHEY and CDR2 SVGAGI. The CDR3 has 14 amino acids. CDR3 loop: CASSSSGAAQPQHF. DNA for the CDR3: TGTGCCAGCAGTTCTTCAGGGGCGGCACAGCCCCAGCATTTT.

The rearrangement joins TRBV9 to TRBJ1-2, with D unresolved. This CDR3 comprises 12 residues. The V gene's germline CDR1 is SGDLS and CDR2 YYNGEE. V was cut by 0 bases and J by 8 bases, with 8 bases left in between. This chain's CDR3 is CASSVAGSGYTF. The CDR3 DNA reads as TGTGCCAGCAGCGTAGCCGGGAGCGGCTACACCTTC. Based on the CDR3 plus reference TRBV9 and TRBJ1-2, the full variable domain is DSGVTQTPKHLITATGQRVTLRCSPRSGDLSVYWYQQSLDQGLQFLIQYYNGEERAKGNILERFSAQQFPDLHSELNLSSLELGDSALYFCASSVAGSGYTFGSGTRLTVV.